Described below is a single T cell receptor beta chain sequence and its context. The data are from a study of shared clonotypes between healthy human individuals. Whole-study context: The people who gave samples were two women and a few men aged 18 to 49.

In CD8 memory, CD45RO+ cells were put together with CCR7-negative CD45RA+ TemRA cells. For sorted subsets, about 200 ng DNA per replicate equaled 30,000 or so T cell genomes. The method was immunoSEQ multiplex PCR; TCRdb's version includes in-frame clones alone and lacks a portion of them. This table has a few hundred thousand clones, 90% to 97% appearing once. The TCR originated in a man aged 25-40 years in good health. Specimen: memory CD8+ T cells sorted from blood. Described subset: CD45RO+ cells pooled with CCR7-negative TemRA cells.

CDR3 sequence (DNA): TGTGCCAGCAGCTTGGACGGGGACGAGCAGTACTTC. Protein sequence: CASSLDGDEQYF. This chain uses TRBV7-9 with TRBJ2-7, with D possibly TRBD2 on 5 matching bases. The CDR3 length is 12 residues. The V gene's germline CDR1 is SEHNR and CDR2 FQNEAQ (reference sequence). Trimming pared 3 bases from V and 5 bases from J, leaving 8 bases between.